This is a list of T cell receptor beta chains from one sample in a study of blood T cell repertoires in COVID-19. Assay used: immunoSEQ multiplex PCR; TCRdb lists only in-frame clones, some missing. The table has some 150,000 clones, about 80% seen once. Sequencing used peripheral blood. The origin of the receptors is a man aged 55 to 70 with acute or convalescent COVID-19. Each CDR3 is given with its conserved first and last residue. A D gene is named only where the DNA matches it firmly. The size entry is marked missing in some rows and otherwise reads once, few, many or a size class.

V	size	D	J	DNA	CDR3
TRBV2	-	-	TRBJ2-7	TGTGCCAGCAGTGAATTACAGGGCCACGAGCAGTACTTC	CASSELQGHEQYF
TRBV4-2	-	-	TRBJ2-2	TGTGCCAGCAGCCAACAACTCCACACCGGGGAGCTGTTTTTT	CASSQQLHTGELFF
TRBV5-8	-	-	TRBJ1-5	TGTGCCAGCAGCCCGGGCAGGGGATATCAGCCCCAGCATTTT	CASSPGRGYQPQHF
TRBV5-6	-	-	TRBJ1-1	TGTGCCAGCAGCTTGGTTAGGGGTGAAGCTTTCTTT	CASSLVRGEAFF
TRBV5-6	-	-	TRBJ2-3	TGTGCCAGCAGCTTCCAGGGAACAGATACGCAGTATTTT	CASSFQGTDTQYF
TRBV3-1/TRBV3-2	-	-	TRBJ1-1	TGTGCCAGCAGCCAAGATGGCCAGGGCGGCACTGAAGCTTTCTTT	CASSQDGQGGTEAFF
TRBV5-4	-	TRBD2	TRBJ2-2	TGTGCCAGCAGCCCGGGACTAGCGGGAGCCGGCGGGGAGCTGTTTTTT	CASSPGLAGAGGELFF
TRBV28	few	-	TRBJ1-2	TGTGCCAGCAGTTCCCAGGGATATGGCTACACCTTC	CASSSQGYGYTF
TRBV5-4	-	-	TRBJ1-4	TGTGCCAGCAGCGGCGGGACTCCTGCAACTAATGAAAAACTGTTTTTT	CASSGGTPATNEKLFF
TRBV15	-	-	TRBJ2-1	TGTGCCACCAGCAGAGATCGGGACATATACAATGAGCAGTTCTTC	CATSRDRDIYNEQFF
TRBV5-6	-	-	TRBJ1-2	TGTGCCAGCAGCCATCGGACAGCTCGCGAGGGCTACACCTTC	CASSHRTAREGYTF
TRBV5-1	-	-	TRBJ1-1	TGCGCCAGCAGACAGGGAACCGACACTGAAGCTTTCTTT	CASRQGTDTEAFF
TRBV5-1	-	-	TRBJ2-2	TGCGCCAGCAGCCCGGTCACAGGGCTTGAAAACACCGGGGAGCTGTTTTTT	CASSPVTGLENTGELFF
TRBV6-5	-	-	TRBJ2-2	TGTGCCACCCGGTCTGGGGGCCGGGGCACCGGGGAGCTGTTTTTT	CATRSGGRGTGELFF
TRBV6-5	-	TRBD1	TRBJ1-1	TGTGCCAGCAGTAGGGCAGGGGGGAACACTGAAGCTTTCTTT	CASSRAGGNTEAFF
TRBV7-2	-	-	TRBJ1-5	TGTGCCAGCAGCTGGGGACTCGGCAATCAGCCCCAGCATTTT	CASSWGLGNQPQHF
TRBV9	-	-	TRBJ2-7	TGTGCCAGCAGCCCGGCGTGGACCGGGGAGACCTACGAGCAGTACTTC	CASSPAWTGETYEQYF
TRBV5-4	few	TRBD1	TRBJ2-2	TGTGCCAGCAGCTTGGGATTGGCAGGGGGGAACACCGGGGAGCTGTTTTTT	CASSLGLAGGNTGELFF
TRBV11-2	-	-	TRBJ1-2	TGTGCCAGCAGCTTAGATCGAGCAGGGGATGGCTACACCTTC	CASSLDRAGDGYTF
TRBV6-5	few	-	TRBJ1-2	TGTGCCAGCAGGACCGCCGGGACACGGTATGGCTACACCTTC	CASRTAGTRYGYTF
TRBV7-3	-	-	TRBJ2-2	TGTGCCAGCAGCCCCTTTGGGGGGGGCCAGACCGGGGAGCTGTTTTTT	CASSPFGGGQTGELFF
TRBV19	once	TRBD1	TRBJ1-2	TGTGCCAGTAGTATCGACAGGGGAAGCTATGGCTACACCTTC	CASSIDRGSYGYTF
TRBV28	-	TRBD2	TRBJ2-5	TGTGCCAGCACCCCGACTAGCGGGGGGAAAGAGACCCAGTACTTC	CASTPTSGGKETQYF
TRBV6-5	-	-	TRBJ2-7	TGTGCCAGCAGTTATTGGGGAGGCGAGCAGTACTTC	CASSYWGGEQYF
TRBV30	-	TRBD1	TRBJ1-2	TGTGCCTGGAGCCCAGGGACAGCCTATGGCTACACCTTC	CAWSPGTAYGYTF
TRBV19	few	TRBD1	TRBJ1-2	TGTGCCAGTAGTCCCGGGACAGGGACGGATGGCTACACCTTC	CASSPGTGTDGYTF
TRBV3-1/TRBV3-2	-	TRBD2	TRBJ2-1	TGTGCCAGTCGCGGGGGAGCGGGTGAGCAGTTCTTC	CASRGGAGEQFF
TRBV25-1	-	-	TRBJ2-2	TGTGCCGGGAGGACAGGAGGGGCCGGGGAGCTGTTTTTT	CAGRTGGAGELFF
TRBV5-4	few	TRBD2	TRBJ2-1	TGTGCCAGCAGCTTCGCAGCGGGATCGTACAATGAGCAGTTCTTC	CASSFAAGSYNEQFF
TRBV6-2/TRBV6-3	few	TRBD1	TRBJ1-1	TGTGCCAGCAGTTGGGACAGAGAAGCTTTCTTT	CASSWDREAFF
TRBV10-1	-	TRBD2	TRBJ2-3	TGCGCCAGCAGTGCCACTAGCGGCCATACGCAGTATTTT	CASSATSGHTQYF
TRBV14	-	TRBD2	TRBJ2-1	TGTGCCAGCAGCCACGGGACTAGAAACTACAATGAGCAGTTCTTC	CASSHGTRNYNEQFF
TRBV2	-	TRBD1	TRBJ2-7	TGTGCCAGCAGGACCGGGACAGGGTCCTACGAGCAGTACTTC	CASRTGTGSYEQYF
TRBV11-2	-	TRBD2	TRBJ2-1	TGTGCCAGCAGGGGACTAGCGGGACCCTTCTACAATGAGCAGTTCTTC	CASRGLAGPFYNEQFF
TRBV19	-	TRBD1	TRBJ1-5	TGTGCCAGTAGTATAGGGGACAGGGGCAATCAGCCCCAGCATTTT	CASSIGDRGNQPQHF
TRBV19	-	TRBD1	TRBJ1-1	TGTGCCAGTAGTATCCTGACAGGGGGGAACACTGAAGCTTTCTTT	CASSILTGGNTEAFF
TRBV6-5	-	-	TRBJ1-2	TGTGCCAGCAGTTACTCCGGTAGGGGCGGCTATGGCTACACCTTC	CASSYSGRGGYGYTF
TRBV9	-	-	TRBJ2-1	TGTGCCAGCAGCGTAGCTGCGGTGAACAATGAGCAGTTCTTC	CASSVAAVNNEQFF
TRBV28	few	-	TRBJ2-2	TGTGCCAGTAAGACACCAAACACCGGGGAGCTGTTTTTT	CASKTPNTGELFF
TRBV29-1	-	-	TRBJ2-7	TGCAGCGTTGAAGATGATAGCTCCTACGAGCAGTACTTC	CSVEDDSSYEQYF
TRBV4-3	-	TRBD2	TRBJ2-3	TGCGCCAGCAGCCAAGAGTACGGAGCGGGGGCCCTGACCACAGATACGCAGTATTTT	CASSQEYGAGALTTDTQYF
TRBV5-6	-	-	TRBJ1-5	TGTGCCAGCAGCTTGGCCAGCAGGAGCAATCAGCCCCAGCATTTT	CASSLASRSNQPQHF
TRBV29-1	few	-	TRBJ1-5	TGCAGCGTTCAACCGACAGGAGAAGGCCAGCCCCAGCATTTT	CSVQPTGEGQPQHF
TRBV5-1	-	-	TRBJ2-7	TGCGCCAGCAGCTTGGAGCCGGGGAGTACCTACGAGCAGTACTTC	CASSLEPGSTYEQYF
TRBV28	-	TRBD2	TRBJ2-5	TGTGCCAGCAGCACAGGGGGGTGGTCCGCTAGCGGGAGTAAAGAGACCCAGTACTTC	CASSTGGWSASGSKETQYF
TRBV19	-	-	TRBJ1-1	TGTGCCAGTAGTCCACGGGGGTTCACTGAAGCTTTCTTT	CASSPRGFTEAFF
TRBV6-6	-	-	TRBJ1-3	TGTGCCAGCAGCCTGGACAGCCCGATCTCTGGAAACACCATATATTTT	CASSLDSPISGNTIYF
TRBV18	-	TRBD1	TRBJ2-7	TGTGCCAGCTCAGCGACAGGGCCCGAGCAGTACTTC	CASSATGPEQYF
TRBV11-3	-	-	TRBJ2-1	TGTGCCAGCAGCGGCCGGAGCTCCTACAATGAGCAGTTCTTC	CASSGRSSYNEQFF
TRBV9	-	-	TRBJ2-1	TGTGCCAGCAGCGCCTCCGGGACTGGGTCCTTGAATGAGCAGTTCTTC	CASSASGTGSLNEQFF
TRBV28	-	TRBD1	TRBJ1-5	TGTGCCAGCAGATCCGGGACAGGGGGCCCTCTAATTCATCAGCCCCAGCATTTT	CASRSGTGGPLIHQPQHF
TRBV19	-	-	TRBJ2-6	TGTGCCAGTAGTATACCAAACAGGCATGGATCTGGGGCCAACGTCCTGACTTTC	CASSIPNRHGSGANVLTF
TRBV5-3	-	TRBD1	TRBJ1-6	TGTGCCACACCCGGGACAGGGTATTCACCCCTCCACTTT	CATPGTGYSPLHF
TRBV28	-	TRBD2	TRBJ2-1	TGTGCCAGCCAGGGAAGCGGGAGGGCTTTCTACCACAATGAGCAGTTCTTC	CASQGSGRAFYHNEQFF